This TCR beta chain was sequenced in a study of PD-1 blockade in mismatch repair-deficient tumors. Looking at the study overall: All were previously treated, progressing patients with around eleven mismatch repair-deficient cancer types.

Sequencing used immunoSEQ multiplex PCR; TCRdb keeps in-frame clones, though not all of them. The sample contains about 110,000 clones, around 80% of which appear only once. All patients were mismatch repair deficient, assessed by either PCR or immunohistochemistry. As concerns this clone: Its target is not known.

Whole-study results and caveats: After pembrolizumab, tumor-resident clones rose rapidly, then generally contracted before radiologic responses.

With V trimmed by 2 bases and J by 2 bases, 11 bases remained unmatched. Germline values: CDR1 SEHNR, CDR2 FQNEAQ (reference sequence). The CDR3 consists of 17 residues. This sample comprised peripheral blood, obtained 60 weeks after starting pembrolizumab. The clonotype originates from an adult with mismatch repair-deficient cancer. This sequence joins TRBV7-9 and TRBJ2-7, with 8 bases fitting TRBD1. The CDR3 DNA follows: TGTGCCAGCAGCTTATTTGCGTTGGGACAGGTACCCTACGAGCAGTACTTC. Translation gives CASSLFALGQVPYEQYF.